This TCR beta chain was identified in a study of response to subunit inactivated influenza vaccine. Trimming cost V 4 bases and J 8 bases, with 14 bases left between them. This CDR3 is built from 14 residues. The V gene's germline CDR1 is KGHDR and CDR2 SFDVKD. TCRdb analysed the RT-PCR reads with MiXCR anew, one entry per CDR3 protein. The sample yields 450,000 to 600,000 distinct CDR3 sequences, about 17% seen once. This clonotype has more than one count but fewer than ten. The source material was CD4+ T cells sorted from PBMCs, sampled around 25 months after vaccination. The clonotype originates from a man aged 45 to 75 who received an inactivated influenza vaccine. The chain recombines TRBV24-1 with TRBJ2-1; perhaps TRBD1 as D (5 bases). In nucleotides, the CDR3 is TGTGCCACCAGTGACCCCAGGGTCTTGGATGAGCAGTTCTTC. It translates to CATSDPRVLDEQFF.